Listed below are T cell receptor beta chains from one sample, sequenced in a study of blood T cell repertoires in COVID-19. Here immunoSEQ multiplex PCR was the method, and the copy in TCRdb shows in-frame clones only, minus some. The table includes about 440,000 clones, roughly 87% detected once. The sample taken for sequencing was PBMCs or T cells enriched from blood (not recorded which). The receptors shown here come from a woman aged 18-35 years with acute COVID-19. CDR3s include the opening cysteine and the closing phenylalanine or tryptophan. Each record gives: V gene, D gene, J gene, clone size, CDR3 DNA, CDR3 protein. D genes are given only for firm matches. Where a row states a size, it is once, few, many or the class of an expanded clone; other rows omit it.

v_gene: TRBV19
d_gene: NA
j_gene: TRBJ1-5
abundance: NA
CDR3nt: TGTGCCAGTAGTATCGTTGGAGGCCAGCCCCAGCATTTT
CDR3aa: CASSIVGGQPQHF

v_gene: TRBV29-1
d_gene: TRBD1
j_gene: TRBJ1-4
abundance: NA
CDR3nt: TGCAGCGTCCGGGACAGGCCCAATGAAAAACTGTTTTTT
CDR3aa: CSVRDRPNEKLFF

v_gene: TRBV30
d_gene: NA
j_gene: TRBJ2-7
abundance: NA
CDR3nt: TGTGCCTGGGGGCGGGCAGGGGACTCCTACGAGCAGTACTTC
CDR3aa: CAWGRAGDSYEQYF

v_gene: TRBV2
d_gene: NA
j_gene: TRBJ2-5
abundance: NA
CDR3nt: TGTGCCAGCAGTGAAGGCGGCCAGGGGACCCAGTACTTC
CDR3aa: CASSEGGQGTQYF

v_gene: TRBV4-1
d_gene: TRBD2
j_gene: TRBJ2-1
abundance: NA
CDR3nt: TGCGCCAGCAGCCAAGTGGTTAGCGGGAATGAGCAGTTCTTC
CDR3aa: CASSQVVSGNEQFF

v_gene: TRBV4-3
d_gene: TRBD2
j_gene: TRBJ2-7
abundance: NA
CDR3nt: TGCGCCAGCAGCCAACGGACTAGCGGGATTTACGAGCAGTACTTC
CDR3aa: CASSQRTSGIYEQYF

v_gene: TRBV10-3
d_gene: NA
j_gene: TRBJ2-7
abundance: NA
CDR3nt: TGTGCCATCACTGAACAGGGCTACGAGCAGTACTTC
CDR3aa: CAITEQGYEQYF

v_gene: TRBV18
d_gene: TRBD1
j_gene: TRBJ2-7
abundance: NA
CDR3nt: TGTGCCAGCTTAGGACAGGGCAACGAGCAGTACTTC
CDR3aa: CASLGQGNEQYF

v_gene: TRBV6-2/TRBV6-3
d_gene: TRBD1
j_gene: TRBJ1-1
abundance: NA
CDR3nt: TGTGCCAGCAGTTCGGGACAGGGGGTGTACGCTTTCTTT
CDR3aa: CASSSGQGVYAFF

v_gene: TRBV23-1
d_gene: TRBD1
j_gene: TRBJ2-3
abundance: NA
CDR3nt: TGCGCCAGCAGGCAAGATATGGGGGACAGGTCCACAGATACGCAGTATTTT
CDR3aa: CASRQDMGDRSTDTQYF

v_gene: TRBV12-3/TRBV12-4
d_gene: NA
j_gene: TRBJ2-7
abundance: NA
CDR3nt: TGTGCCAGCAGTTCCCTCAGGGCCTACGAGCAGTACTTC
CDR3aa: CASSSLRAYEQYF

v_gene: TRBV7-2
d_gene: NA
j_gene: TRBJ1-4
abundance: NA
CDR3nt: TGTGCCAGCAGCTTCGCAGCGGGAATCCGGGGGGAAAAACTGTTTTTT
CDR3aa: CASSFAAGIRGEKLFF

v_gene: TRBV6-5
d_gene: TRBD2
j_gene: TRBJ2-2
abundance: NA
CDR3nt: TGTGCCAGCAGTTACGCAGCGGGGATCACCGGGGAGCTGTTTTTT
CDR3aa: CASSYAAGITGELFF

v_gene: TRBV9
d_gene: TRBD2
j_gene: TRBJ2-3
abundance: NA
CDR3nt: TGTGCCAGCAGCCCCCCTAGCGGGGGTAGCACAGATACGCAGTATTTT
CDR3aa: CASSPPSGGSTDTQYF

v_gene: TRBV5-1
d_gene: NA
j_gene: TRBJ1-2
abundance: NA
CDR3nt: TGCGCCAGCAGCGTGGAGCCGGGACACCTCAACTATGGCTACACCTTC
CDR3aa: CASSVEPGHLNYGYTF

v_gene: TRBV5-1
d_gene: NA
j_gene: TRBJ2-3
abundance: NA
CDR3nt: TGCGCCAGCAGCTTGGGACCGGGAGTTGGCACAGATACGCAGTATTTT
CDR3aa: CASSLGPGVGTDTQYF

v_gene: TRBV7-3
d_gene: NA
j_gene: TRBJ2-7
abundance: NA
CDR3nt: TGTGCCAGCAGCTTAACCGGGGAAAGGGTGTACGAGCAGTACTTC
CDR3aa: CASSLTGERVYEQYF

v_gene: TRBV6-5
d_gene: NA
j_gene: TRBJ2-4
abundance: NA
CDR3nt: TGTGCCAGCCGAGGGGGTGTTCTAGCCAAAAACATTCAGTACTTC
CDR3aa: CASRGGVLAKNIQYF

v_gene: TRBV2
d_gene: TRBD1
j_gene: TRBJ1-4
abundance: NA
CDR3nt: TGTGCCAGCAGCCTCCGACAGGGGGTATGGGAAAAACTGTTTTTT
CDR3aa: CASSLRQGVWEKLFF

v_gene: TRBV24-1
d_gene: TRBD1
j_gene: TRBJ1-4
abundance: NA
CDR3nt: TGTGCCACCCCAAAGGGACAGGATGGTGAAAAACTGTTTTTT
CDR3aa: CATPKGQDGEKLFF

v_gene: TRBV7-2
d_gene: TRBD2
j_gene: TRBJ2-4
abundance: NA
CDR3nt: TGTGCCAGCAGCTTACTAGCGGGGGTACAAAACATTCAGTACTTC
CDR3aa: CASSLLAGVQNIQYF

v_gene: TRBV6-5
d_gene: NA
j_gene: TRBJ1-2
abundance: few
CDR3nt: TGTGCCAGCAAAGCCGAGGCCTCTAACTATGGCTACACCTTC
CDR3aa: CASKAEASNYGYTF

v_gene: TRBV19
d_gene: TRBD2
j_gene: TRBJ2-1
abundance: NA
CDR3nt: TGTGCCAGTAGTATAGGGGGACTAGTTTACAATGAGCAGTTCTTC
CDR3aa: CASSIGGLVYNEQFF

v_gene: TRBV7-2
d_gene: TRBD1
j_gene: TRBJ2-7
abundance: few
CDR3nt: TGTGCCAGCAGCTTGGAGACAGGGATTTATAACGAGCAGTACTTC
CDR3aa: CASSLETGIYNEQYF

v_gene: TRBV15
d_gene: TRBD1
j_gene: TRBJ1-1
abundance: NA
CDR3nt: TGTGCCACCAGCAGCCCGTTCCAGGGCAACAGGGGACGCACTGAAGCTTTCTTT
CDR3aa: CATSSPFQGNRGRTEAFF

v_gene: TRBV18
d_gene: NA
j_gene: TRBJ1-2
abundance: NA
CDR3nt: TGTGCCAGCTCACCAGATGTGGAGAATGGCTACACCTTC
CDR3aa: CASSPDVENGYTF

v_gene: TRBV27
d_gene: TRBD2
j_gene: TRBJ2-1
abundance: NA
CDR3nt: TGTGCCAGCAGTTTGGGTCCCAAGCGGGAGGGTATAAATGAGCAGTTCTTC
CDR3aa: CASSLGPKREGINEQFF

v_gene: TRBV19
d_gene: TRBD1
j_gene: TRBJ2-1
abundance: NA
CDR3nt: TGTGCCAGTAGTAACTCTCAGGGGGTGACCTACAATGAGCAGTTCTTC
CDR3aa: CASSNSQGVTYNEQFF

v_gene: TRBV5-1
d_gene: NA
j_gene: TRBJ1-4
abundance: NA
CDR3nt: TGCGCCAGCAGCTACCTACTAAACGATGAAAAACTGTTTTTT
CDR3aa: CASSYLLNDEKLFF

v_gene: TRBV11-2
d_gene: NA
j_gene: TRBJ1-1
abundance: NA
CDR3nt: TGTGCCAGCAGCTTAGACAACAGGGTAGACACTGAAGCTTTCTTT
CDR3aa: CASSLDNRVDTEAFF

v_gene: TRBV4-1
d_gene: TRBD1
j_gene: TRBJ1-6
abundance: NA
CDR3nt: TGCGCCAGCAGCCAAGACAGGGGGGTTTCACCCCTCCACTTT
CDR3aa: CASSQDRGVSPLHF

v_gene: TRBV27
d_gene: NA
j_gene: TRBJ1-2
abundance: NA
CDR3nt: TGTGCCAGCAGTTTAAGGGGGAGCTATGGCTACACCTTC
CDR3aa: CASSLRGSYGYTF

v_gene: TRBV19
d_gene: TRBD1
j_gene: TRBJ2-7
abundance: NA
CDR3nt: TGTGCCAGTAGTATCGGGGGACAGGGGAGCTCCTACGAGCAGTACTTC
CDR3aa: CASSIGGQGSSYEQYF

v_gene: TRBV7-6
d_gene: NA
j_gene: TRBJ1-4
abundance: NA
CDR3nt: TGTGCCAGCAGCTTAATCCAGGGAAGAGCCGAAAAACTGTTTTTT
CDR3aa: CASSLIQGRAEKLFF

v_gene: TRBV7-9
d_gene: TRBD1
j_gene: TRBJ1-1
abundance: NA
CDR3nt: TGTGCCAGCAGCTTATGGACCGGACAGGGGTCGTGGATGAACACTGAAGCTTTCTTT
CDR3aa: CASSLWTGQGSWMNTEAFF

v_gene: TRBV7-6
d_gene: TRBD1
j_gene: TRBJ1-6
abundance: NA
CDR3nt: TGTGCCAGCAGCTTAGGCTCCGGACAGGGGGTCTCCCTCCACTTT
CDR3aa: CASSLGSGQGVSLHF

v_gene: TRBV5-1
d_gene: NA
j_gene: TRBJ1-5
abundance: NA
CDR3nt: TGCGCCAGCAGCTTGGGCCAGTATAGCAATCAGCCCCAGCATTTT
CDR3aa: CASSLGQYSNQPQHF

v_gene: TRBV12-3/TRBV12-4
d_gene: NA
j_gene: TRBJ1-5
abundance: once
CDR3nt: TGTGCCAGCAGTATTGGCGGACAGCCCCAGCATTTT
CDR3aa: CASSIGGQPQHF

v_gene: TRBV10-1
d_gene: NA
j_gene: TRBJ2-4
abundance: once
CDR3nt: TGCGCCAGCAGTGTCGGTAGAGGAAACATTCAGTACTTC
CDR3aa: CASSVGRGNIQYF

v_gene: TRBV6-2/TRBV6-3
d_gene: NA
j_gene: TRBJ1-5
abundance: NA
CDR3nt: TGTGCCAGCAGTTACTCGATATCGGAGGGCGGTCAGCCCCAGCATTTT
CDR3aa: CASSYSISEGGQPQHF

v_gene: TRBV3-1/TRBV3-2
d_gene: TRBD1
j_gene: TRBJ1-5
abundance: few
CDR3nt: TGTGCCAGCAGCAACGGAGGACAGGTTTATAGCAATCAGCCCCAGCATTTT
CDR3aa: CASSNGGQVYSNQPQHF

v_gene: TRBV4-2
d_gene: TRBD1
j_gene: TRBJ2-7
abundance: NA
CDR3nt: TGTGCCAGCAGCCAAGTATTACAGGGGAGCAACGAGCAGTACTTC
CDR3aa: CASSQVLQGSNEQYF

v_gene: TRBV11-3
d_gene: TRBD2
j_gene: TRBJ2-3
abundance: NA
CDR3nt: TGTGCCAGCAGCTTAGGACTAGCGGAGCCCACAGATACGCAGTATTTT
CDR3aa: CASSLGLAEPTDTQYF

v_gene: TRBV7-2
d_gene: TRBD2
j_gene: TRBJ2-1
abundance: NA
CDR3nt: TGTGCCAGCAGCTTAGTGGCTAGCGGGAGTCTGAACAATGAGCAGTTCTTC
CDR3aa: CASSLVASGSLNNEQFF

v_gene: TRBV7-2
d_gene: NA
j_gene: TRBJ2-3
abundance: once
CDR3nt: TGTGCCAGCAGCTTTCGGGCGGGGAACACAGATACGCAGTATTTT
CDR3aa: CASSFRAGNTDTQYF

v_gene: TRBV3-1/TRBV3-2
d_gene: NA
j_gene: TRBJ2-7
abundance: once
CDR3nt: TGTGCCAGCAGCCTAACGCGGAGCGGCGAGCAGTACTTC
CDR3aa: CASSLTRSGEQYF

v_gene: TRBV20-1
d_gene: NA
j_gene: TRBJ1-2
abundance: NA
CDR3nt: TGCAGTGCAACTCCAGGTTCTGGCTACACCTTC
CDR3aa: CSATPGSGYTF

v_gene: TRBV11-2
d_gene: NA
j_gene: TRBJ1-2
abundance: NA
CDR3nt: TGTGCCAGCAGCTTAGAGCCGTCGGGGGGCCCTTATGGCTACACCTTC
CDR3aa: CASSLEPSGGPYGYTF

v_gene: TRBV7-2
d_gene: NA
j_gene: TRBJ2-7
abundance: NA
CDR3nt: TGTGCCAGCAGCTGGGACTCTTTCGAGCAGTACTTC
CDR3aa: CASSWDSFEQYF

v_gene: TRBV5-1
d_gene: TRBD1
j_gene: TRBJ2-5
abundance: NA
CDR3nt: TGCGCCAGCCGAATAGACAGGGGGCACCAAGAGACCCAGTACTTC
CDR3aa: CASRIDRGHQETQYF

v_gene: TRBV6-1
d_gene: TRBD2
j_gene: TRBJ2-3
abundance: NA
CDR3nt: TGTGCCAGCAGTGTAGCGGGAGGTTGGACAGATACGCAGTATTTT
CDR3aa: CASSVAGGWTDTQYF

v_gene: TRBV29-1
d_gene: TRBD1
j_gene: TRBJ2-7
abundance: NA
CDR3nt: TGCAGCGTTGGAGGGGACAGTATCTCCTACGAGCAGTACTTC
CDR3aa: CSVGGDSISYEQYF

v_gene: TRBV30
d_gene: TRBD2
j_gene: TRBJ2-5
abundance: NA
CDR3nt: TGTGCCTGGAGTGTACTAGCGGGAGGAGAGACCCAGTACTTC
CDR3aa: CAWSVLAGGETQYF

v_gene: TRBV7-9
d_gene: TRBD1
j_gene: TRBJ1-6
abundance: NA
CDR3nt: TGTGCCAGCAGCTTTCGGACAGGGTCGGGTAATTCACCCCTCCACTTT
CDR3aa: CASSFRTGSGNSPLHF